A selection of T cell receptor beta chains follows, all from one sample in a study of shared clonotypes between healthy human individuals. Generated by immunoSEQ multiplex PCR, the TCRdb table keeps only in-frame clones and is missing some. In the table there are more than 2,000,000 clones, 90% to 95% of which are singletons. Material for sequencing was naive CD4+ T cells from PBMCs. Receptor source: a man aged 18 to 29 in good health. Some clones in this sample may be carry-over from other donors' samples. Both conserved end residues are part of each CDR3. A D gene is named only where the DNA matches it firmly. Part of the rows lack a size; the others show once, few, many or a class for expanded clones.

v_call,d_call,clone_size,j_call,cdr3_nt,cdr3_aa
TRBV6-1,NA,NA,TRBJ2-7,TGTGCCAGCAGCTTGGACAGGGAGGGCTTTAGGTACTTC,CASSLDREGFRYF
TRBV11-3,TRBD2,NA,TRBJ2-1,TGTGCCAGCAGCGTCGGGACTAGCGGAACCTACAATGAGCAGTTCTTC,CASSVGTSGTYNEQFF
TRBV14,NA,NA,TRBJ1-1,TGTGCCAGCAGCTTCGGACTGAACACTGAAGCTTTCTTT,CASSFGLNTEAFF
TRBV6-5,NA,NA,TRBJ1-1,TGTGCCAGCAGTTACTCCTCAGGGGTTGCTTTCTTT,CASSYSSGVAFF
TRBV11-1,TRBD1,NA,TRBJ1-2,TGTGCCAGCAGCTCCGACAGGGGGACTGGCTACACCTTC,CASSSDRGTGYTF
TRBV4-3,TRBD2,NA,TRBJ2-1,TGCGCCAGCAGAGCAGGGACTAGCGGGAGTGCGTTCAATGAGCAGTTCTTC,CASRAGTSGSAFNEQFF
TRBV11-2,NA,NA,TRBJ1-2,TGTGCCAGCAGCTTAATGTACACAGGGAAGAACTATGGCTACACCTTC,CASSLMYTGKNYGYTF
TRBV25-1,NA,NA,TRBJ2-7,TGTGCCAGCAGTGTAGAATCCTTGGGCGAGCAGTACTTC,CASSVESLGEQYF
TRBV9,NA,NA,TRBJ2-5,TGTGCCAGCAGCGTAGCCCAGGCGGAGACCCAGTACTTC,CASSVAQAETQYF
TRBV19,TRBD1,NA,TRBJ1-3,TGTGCCAGTACGCAAGAAAAGGGGGCTACCTCTGGAAACACCATATATTTT,CASTQEKGATSGNTIYF
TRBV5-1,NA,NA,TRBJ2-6,TGCGCCAGCAAACGATCCGCGGAGGCCAACGTCCTGACTTTC,CASKRSAEANVLTF
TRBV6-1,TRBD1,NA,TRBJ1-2,TGTGCCAGCACTAGGACAGGGGACTATGGCTACACCTTC,CASTRTGDYGYTF
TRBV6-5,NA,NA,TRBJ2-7,TGTGCCAGCAGATACCTTGGGGGGGAGCAGTACTTC,CASRYLGGEQYF
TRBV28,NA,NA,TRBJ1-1,TGTGCCAGCAGTTTGCCGGGGGTGATGAACACTGAAGCTTTCTTT,CASSLPGVMNTEAFF
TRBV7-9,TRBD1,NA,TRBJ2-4,TGTGCCAGCAGTTTGACAGGGAACGTAGACATTCAGTACTTC,CASSLTGNVDIQYF
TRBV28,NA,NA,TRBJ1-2,TGTGCCAGCAGCTTTGGGGGGGGCGGCTACACCTTC,CASSFGGGGYTF
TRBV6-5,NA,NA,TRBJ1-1,TGTGCCAGCCGGGGCAACAGGGTAACGAACACTGAAGCTTTCTTT,CASRGNRVTNTEAFF
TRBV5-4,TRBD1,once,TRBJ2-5,TGTGCCAGCAGCCTAGGCCGGACAGGGACCCAAGAGACCCAGTACTTC,CASSLGRTGTQETQYF
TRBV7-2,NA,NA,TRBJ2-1,TGTGCCAGCAGTAATAGCGGACAAGGTTTGCCGGGCAATGAGCAGTTCTTC,CASSNSGQGLPGNEQFF
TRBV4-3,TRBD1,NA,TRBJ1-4,TGCGCCAGCAGCCGGGACAGGGGGCTAAGAGCTAATGAAAAACTGTTTTTT,CASSRDRGLRANEKLFF
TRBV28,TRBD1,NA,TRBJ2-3,TGTGCCAGCAGCCAACAGGGGGCGCGGGCAGATACGCAGTATTTT,CASSQQGARADTQYF
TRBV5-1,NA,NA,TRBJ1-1,TGCGCCAGCAGCTTGGGTCCGGACACTGAAGCTTTCTTT,CASSLGPDTEAFF
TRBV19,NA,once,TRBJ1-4,TGTGCCAGTAGTATGAGCAGGGGATGGGCCCAAGAAAAACTGTTTTTT,CASSMSRGWAQEKLFF
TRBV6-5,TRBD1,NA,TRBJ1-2,TGTGCCAGCAGATACCCCGGACAGGCCTATGGCTACACCTTC,CASRYPGQAYGYTF
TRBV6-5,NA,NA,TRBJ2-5,TGTGCCAGCAGGCCCCGGATTCAAGAGACCCAGTACTTC,CASRPRIQETQYF
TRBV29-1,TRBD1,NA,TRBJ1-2,TGCAGCGTTGAATCTGGGGGGACAGGGGTAGTCACCTTC,CSVESGGTGVVTF
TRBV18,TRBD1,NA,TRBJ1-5,TGTGCCAGCTCACCCGGACAGGGCCATCAGCCCCAGCATTTT,CASSPGQGHQPQHF
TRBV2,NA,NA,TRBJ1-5,TGTGCCAGCCGTTGGGGTTCTCAGCCCCAGCATTTT,CASRWGSQPQHF
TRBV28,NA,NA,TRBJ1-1,TGTGCCAGCAGTTTGATGTCGAACACTGAAGCTTTCTTT,CASSLMSNTEAFF
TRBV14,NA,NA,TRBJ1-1,TGTGCCAGCAGCCGCCATGCAGGGACACACGTCACTGAAGCTTTCTTT,CASSRHAGTHVTEAFF
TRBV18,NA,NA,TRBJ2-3,TGTGCCAGCTCACCCCCAGGCACAGATACGCAGTATTTT,CASSPPGTDTQYF
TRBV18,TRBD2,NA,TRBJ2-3,TGTGCCAGCTCACCAGGCGGGGGAGCACCGAAGTGGTATTTT,CASSPGGGAPKWYF
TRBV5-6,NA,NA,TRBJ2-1,TGTGCCAGCAGCTTGGCTGGGGGGTCCGATGAGCAGTTCTTC,CASSLAGGSDEQFF
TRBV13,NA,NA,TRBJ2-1,TGTGCCAGCAGCTTAAGGGACTCGCTCTACAATGAGCAGTTCTTC,CASSLRDSLYNEQFF
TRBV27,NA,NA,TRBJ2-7,TGTGCCAGCAGTCGCGCTGGGGGAACCTACGAGCAGTACTTC,CASSRAGGTYEQYF
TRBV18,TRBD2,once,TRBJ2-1,TGTGCCAGCTCACGGGTAGCGGGAGGGCCGGACAATGAGCAGTTCTTC,CASSRVAGGPDNEQFF
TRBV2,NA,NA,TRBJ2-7,TGTGCCAGCAGTACTGGGCGGGCGGGCCACTACGAGCAGTACTTC,CASSTGRAGHYEQYF
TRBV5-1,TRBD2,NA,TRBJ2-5,TGCGCCAGCAGCTTGGCAGGACTAGCGGGAGGGAGGAAAGAGACCCAGTACTTC,CASSLAGLAGGRKETQYF
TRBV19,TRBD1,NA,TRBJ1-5,TGTGCCAGTAGTGATTTGGACAGGTACAATCAGCCCCAGCATTTT,CASSDLDRYNQPQHF
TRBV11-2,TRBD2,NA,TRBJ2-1,TGTGCCAGCAGCCCGGTAATAGCGGGAGGATCTTACAATGAGCAGTTCTTC,CASSPVIAGGSYNEQFF
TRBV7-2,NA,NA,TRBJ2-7,TGTGCCAGCAGCTTAGTTCCTAGCGCGAACTCCTACGAGCAGTACTTC,CASSLVPSANSYEQYF
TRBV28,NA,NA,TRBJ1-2,TGTGCCAGCAGTTTAGCTGGGACGGGTTCTAACTATGGCTACACCTTC,CASSLAGTGSNYGYTF
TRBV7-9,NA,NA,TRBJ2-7,TGTGCCAGCAGCAGGGGAGGGCAGGGGGCAGGAGACGAGCAGTACTTC,CASSRGGQGAGDEQYF
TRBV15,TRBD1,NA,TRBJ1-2,TGTGCCACCAGCAGAGGGACAGGGAACTATGGCTACACCTTC,CATSRGTGNYGYTF
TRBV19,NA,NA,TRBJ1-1,TGTGCCAGTAGTATCTATCGGGGTATGAACACTGAAGCTTTCTTT,CASSIYRGMNTEAFF
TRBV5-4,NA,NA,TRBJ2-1,TGTGCCATCGGCGGATTACTAGGGGTGGGTGAGCAGTTCTTC,CAIGGLLGVGEQFF
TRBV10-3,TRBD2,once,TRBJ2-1,TGTGCCATCAGTGAAATAGCGGGATCCGGCTTTAGGTTCTTC,CAISEIAGSGFRFF
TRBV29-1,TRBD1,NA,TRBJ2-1,TGCAGCATCCGGGACAGGAGTCAGTTCTTC,CSIRDRSQFF
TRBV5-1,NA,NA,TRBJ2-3,TGCGCCAGCAGCTCCAACCTCGACAGAAGCACAGATACGCAGTATTTT,CASSSNLDRSTDTQYF
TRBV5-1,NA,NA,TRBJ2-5,NA,CASSLVGQGAEYF
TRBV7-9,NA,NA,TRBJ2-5,TGTGCCAGCAGCCCTGCAGGGGAGACCCAGTACTTC,CASSPAGETQYF
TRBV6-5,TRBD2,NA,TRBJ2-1,TGTGCCAGCAGGAAAGCGGGAGGGTCGAATGAGCAGTTCTTC,CASRKAGGSNEQFF
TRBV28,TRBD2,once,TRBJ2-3,TGTGCCAGCAGTTTTCGGGGTAGCGGGAGGGCAGATACGCAGTATTTT,CASSFRGSGRADTQYF
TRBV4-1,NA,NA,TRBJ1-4,TGCGCCAGCAGCCAAGAAGGAGGGTTATGGGAAAAACTGTTTTTT,CASSQEGGLWEKLFF
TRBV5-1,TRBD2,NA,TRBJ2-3,TGCGCCAGCATTGGGCTAGCGGGAGGGACCGGCACAGATACGCAGTATTTT,CASIGLAGGTGTDTQYF